Shown below are 18 T cell receptor beta chains from a single sample sequenced in a study of OX40 agonist ivuxolimab in advanced cancers. Sequencing used immunoSEQ multiplex PCR; TCRdb keeps in-frame clones, though not all of them. The table includes under 45,000 clones, around four fifths detected once. Sample: CD4+ or CD8+ T cells sorted from blood, taken in a trial of the OX40 agonist ivuxolimab. These receptors originate from an adult with an advanced solid tumor such as melanoma, head and neck, liver or kidney cancer.

The J gene is TRBJ1-1, the V gene TRBV4-2; D ambiguous. The V gene's germline CDR1 is LGHNA and CDR2 YNFKEQ. The CDR3 extends over 15 amino acids. V was clipped by 4 bases and J by 2 bases, with 14 bases between them. This CDR3 is CASSLPAGDNTEAFF. Written as DNA, the CDR3 is TGTGCCAGCAGCCTACCCGCGGGCGACAACACTGAAGCTTTCTTT.

V is TRBV28 and J is TRBJ1-3, with D perhaps matching TRBD1 (5 bases). The germline gives CDR1 MDHEN, CDR2 SYDVKM. The CDR3 spans 16 residues. The V and J ends lost 8 bases and 0 bases respectively, with 17 bases between them. DNA of the CDR3: TGTGCCAGCTCAGGCCATGGGGCAGACTCTGGAAACACCATATATTTT. It encodes CASSGHGADSGNTIYF.

This sequence joins TRBV6-5 and TRBJ1-4, with D tentatively TRBD1 (5 bases). Germline V lookup: CDR1 MNHEY, CDR2 SVGAGI. The ends were cut back, 5 bases at V and 8 bases at J, with 12 bases in the middle. The CDR3 sequence is 13 residues long. CDR3 sequence (DNA): TGTGCCAGCAGTCTTGACAGTGGCGAAAAACTGTTTTTT. It yields the protein CASSLDSGEKLFF.

This clone appeared a few times. The V and J genes are TRBV11-2 and TRBJ2-4; D gene unclear. Per germline, CDR1 SGHAT and CDR2 FQNNGV. CDR3 length equals 14 residues. Between the trimmed V and J ends, which lost 5 bases and 0 bases, there was a span of 8 bases. CDR3 nucleotides: TGTGCCAGCAGCGAAAGCCTAGCCAAAAACATTCAGTACTTC. It is translated as CASSESLAKNIQYF.

V is TRBV27 and J is TRBJ1-5; D is uncertain. The length of the CDR3 is 16 residues. CDR1 is MNHEY, CDR2 SMNVEV, per germline (reference sequence). The V and J ends lost 3 bases and 0 bases respectively, with 12 bases between them. The CDR3 DNA follows: TGTGCCAGCAGTTTTAGGGCAGACTATAGCAATCAGCCCCAGCATTTT. Protein: CASSFRADYSNQPQHF.

The chain couples TRBV30 to TRBJ1-6; 7 bases align to TRBD1. The V gene's germline CDR1 is GTSNPN and CDR2 SVGIG (reference sequence). Trimming took 2 bases from V and 14 from J; bases not matched to a gene: 6. The CDR3 consists of 12 residues. The CDR3 protein is CAWSRQGMALHF. The CDR3 DNA reads as TGTGCCTGGAGTCGACAGGGAATGGCCCTCCACTTT.

The chain has TRBV19 and TRBJ2-3, with TRBD1 as a possible D gene (5 bases). The CDR3 is 12 residues long. V shed 3 bases and J shed 7 bases, with 8 bases lying between them. Germline V gene lookup returns CDR1 LNHDA and CDR2 SQIVND (reference sequence). In DNA, the CDR3 is TGTGCCAGTAGTATCGACAGTTATACGCAGTATTTT. The encoded protein is CASSIDSYTQYF.

The V and J genes are TRBV6-1 and TRBJ1-1; TRBD1 might be the D (5 bases). Trimming removed 1 base at V and 6 bases at J, with 21 bases between. Germline V CDR1 and CDR2: MNHNS, SASEGT. There are 17 residues in the CDR3. CDR3 bases: TGTGCCAGCAGTGAAGGGTGGGCAGGGAAGGGATCGGCTGAAGCTTTCTTT. Translating gives CASSEGWAGKGSAEAFF.

V is TRBV15 and J is TRBJ2-1; 10 nucleotides align to TRBD2. The germline CDR1 and CDR2 sequences are LNHNV and YYDKDF (reference sequence). The V gene end was trimmed by 5 bases and the J gene end by 8 bases; junction bases not matched to a gene: 9. This CDR3 spans 15 amino acids. This chain's CDR3 is CATSSSGGTAYEQFF. The CDR3 bases are TGTGCCACCAGCTCTAGCGGGGGAACTGCTTATGAGCAGTTCTTC.

The table lists this clone with a few counts. The chain links TRBV19 to TRBJ2-3, with 14 nucleotides matching TRBD2. Germline trimming cut 5 bases from V and 9 bases from J; bases unmatched to any gene: 4. The CDR3 consists of 14 residues. In germline, CDR1 is LNHDA, CDR2 SQIVND (reference sequence). The CDR3 protein is CASSGTSGRGTQYF. CDR3 in DNA: TGTGCCAGTAGTGGGACTAGCGGGAGAGGGACGCAGTATTTT.

The chain joins TRBV6-1 to TRBJ1-6, with TRBD1 matching 7 bases. Unmatched junction bases numbered 6, after V lost 5 bases and J lost 5 bases. Germline CDR1 is MNHNS and CDR2 is SASEGT. The CDR3 loop spans 15 amino acids. The DNA for the CDR3 is TGTGCCAGCAGTACAGGGGAAAGGAATAATTCACCCCTCCACTTT. This codes for CASSTGERNNSPLHF.

CDR3 coding DNA: TGCGCCAGCAGTGAGTCGAAGCGGGGTCCTCCAGGGGAGACCCAGTACTTC. It translates to CASSESKRGPPGETQYF. This sequence joins TRBV10-2 and TRBJ2-5; TRBD2 matches at 7 bases. The CDR3 length is 17 residues. Germline trimming cut 0 bases from V and 5 bases from J; bases unmatched to any gene: 12. Germline V lookup: CDR1 WSHSY, CDR2 SAAADI.

The chain is built from TRBV19 and TRBJ2-3; D remains unclear. V was clipped by 1 base and J by 3 bases, with 11 bases between them. The CDR3 length is 15 residues. Germline loops: CDR1 LNHDA, CDR2 SQIVND (reference sequence). The CDR3 DNA follows: TGTGCCAGTAGTATAGGCCCGCAAGGGACAGATACGCAGTATTTT. This codes for CASSIGPQGTDTQYF.

This clone has just one count. The chain joins TRBV11-2 to TRBJ1-3, with a possible D match to TRBD1 (6 bases). The CDR3 has 16 residues. The ends were cut back, 5 bases at V and 0 bases at J, with 14 bases in the middle. Per germline, CDR1 SGHAT and CDR2 FQNNGV. The CDR3 DNA is TGTGCCAGCAGCGCAGGGGTAGCCTCCTCTGGAAACACCATATATTTT. It is translated as CASSAGVASSGNTIYF.

The chain is built from TRBV29-1 and TRBJ1-2; no clear D. The CDR3 length is 10 residues. The V end was cut by 3 bases, the J end by 5 bases, with 4 bases between. The germline V gene encodes CDR1 SQVTM and CDR2 ANQGSEA. The CDR3 region has the DNA TGCAGCGTTGACACTTATGGCTACACCTTC. Amino acid sequence: CSVDTYGYTF.

The rearrangement joins TRBV5-1 to TRBJ2-1; D is unclear. This CDR3 region has 13 residues. The germline V and J ends were trimmed by 3 bases and 4 bases, with 8 bases remaining between them. The germline V gene encodes CDR1 SGHRS and CDR2 YFSETQ. The CDR3 coding sequence is TGCGCCAGCAGCTCGTCTCAATACAATGAGCAGTTCTTC. Its protein product is CASSSSQYNEQFF.

This clone was seen only a few times. Here the CDR3 DNA reads TGTGCCAGCAGTTTCAGTACGAACACCGGGGAGCTGTTTTTT. Encoded protein: CASSFSTNTGELFF. J is TRBJ2-2 and V is TRBV7-2; D is unresolved. Deletions cut 6 bases from V and 0 bases from J, with 8 bases between. The CDR3 totals 14 residues. Germline CDR1 and CDR2: SGHTA and FQGNSA.

This clone was counted between two and nine times. The chain recombines TRBV7-9 with TRBJ1-5, with D maybe TRBD1 (5 bases). The ends were cut back, 0 bases at V and 6 bases at J, with 6 bases in the middle. Germline assignment: CDR1 SEHNR and CDR2 FQNEAQ (reference sequence). The CDR3 runs to 13 residues. The CDR3 protein is CASSLAGGQPQHF. As DNA, the CDR3 is TGTGCCAGCAGCTTAGCCGGGGGTCAGCCCCAGCATTTT.